Listed here are 3 T cell receptor beta chains from one sample, sequenced in a study of blood T cell repertoires in COVID-19. The table came from immunoSEQ multiplex PCR; TCRdb's copy has only in-frame clones and leaves some out. The table lists 140,000 to 150,000 clones, roughly 78% of them singletons, with 5% to 7% in the top ten. The sequencing sample was made of PBMCs or T cells enriched from blood (not recorded which). Receptor source: a woman aged 45 to 65 who had recovered from COVID-19.

This sequence joins TRBV7-8 and TRBJ1-2, with D possibly matching TRBD1 (5 bases). Germline V gives CDR1 SGHVS, CDR2 FQNEAQ. This CDR3 is built from 16 residues. V was shortened by 5 bases and J by 7 bases, with 23 bases between the two germline ends. CDR3 nucleotide sequence: TGTGCCAGCAGCCGGTATCCTCTCGGGGGAGGAGGTGGCTACACCTTC. Protein: CASSRYPLGGGGGYTF.

This clone was seen a single time. The chain uses TRBV24-1 and TRBJ2-7, with TRBD1 as a possible D gene (6 bases). The CDR3 sequence is 17 residues long. V was cut by 2 bases and J by 3 bases, with 19 bases left in between. Germline V gene sequence: CDR1 KGHDR, CDR2 SFDVKD. In nucleotides, the CDR3 is TGTGCCACCAGTGATTCTGGCAGGGGACCAGGAGACTACGAGCAGTACTTC. Translating gives CATSDSGRGPGDYEQYF.

The chain uses TRBV19 and TRBJ2-7; D perhaps matches TRBD1 (5 bases). Germline CDR1 LNHDA, CDR2 SQIVND (reference sequence). Trimming left V 0 bases short and J 2 bases short, with 11 bases between. The CDR3 runs to 15 residues. The CDR3 sequence is CASSIDGSRAYEQYV. The CDR3, as DNA: TGTGCCAGTAGTATAGATGGCAGCAGGGCCTACGAGCAGTACGTC.